The present TCR beta chain was sequenced within a study of a mutant IDH1 vaccine in newly diagnosed glioma (dated by TCRdb to the early 2020s). At the level of the whole study: The approximately 29 treated patients were 62.5% male and roughly 40% female, with a mean age of approximately 40 years. Longitudinal TCRB deep sequencing was performed for about two dozen treated patients wherever samples were available for exploratory analyses. Peripheral blood was collected at six visits: V03 (baseline), V05, V07, V10, V12 and V13. Before enrollment, patients had received standard therapy of radiotherapy alone, temozolomide alone, or radiochemotherapy with temozolomide; most received the combination.

The protocol used for the library was the immunoSEQ multiplex PCR assay. The hsTCRB Kit was used according to the manufacturer's protocol to amplify rearranged TCR beta chain sequences. Sequencing of TCRB libraries was carried out on an Illumina MiSeq. As for the original processing: Demultiplexing, trimming and gene mapping were performed with the kit vendor's proprietary platform. The table comes from immuneACCESS by way of TCRdb, which keeps in-frame sequences with V and J called. Part of the clones is missing from these tables; in studies checked, under half for an unresolved V gene and the rest for unknown reasons. That table supplies the V and J calls and clone size; D and trimming were determined from the DNA. The sample records over 20,000 clones, more than 85% of which are singletons. Jointly, the top ten make up approximately 8.4% of the sample. Reading the label with the study, this specimen's time point is: baseline, week 1 (first vaccination visit). The treatment or condition label corresponds to: pre-vaccination baseline after standard-of-care therapy. Newly diagnosed WHO grade 3 or 4 IDH1-mutant astrocytomas showing loss of nuclear ATRX were present in the donors. The samples were drawn from NOA16, a multicentre, single-arm, open-label phase I trial in Germany that tested a mutant IDH1 peptide vaccine in humans for the first time. For immunogenicity testing, the blood drawn at visit V03 was used as the baseline sample. Genomic DNA for TCRB sequencing was extracted from EDTA blood using the DNeasy Blood and Tissue Kit.

Points on this clone: Its antigen specificity is not known. No base quality values were provided; no much bigger clone lies one nucleotide off.

General findings and caveats noted by the study authors: The authors stated that sample limitations prevented analyses of patient blood samples from being reproduced. Selection of PBMC samples for TCRB deep sequencing was based on availability. Pseudoprogression appeared unrelated to alterations in the top peripheral T cell clonotypes detected by TCRB sequencing. Across multiple MHC alleles, vaccine-induced immune responses were seen in around 93% of patients.

The sample was PBMCs, taken from a glioma patient treated with radiotherapy, temozolomide or both. This receptor was identified in a man aged 25 to 45 with glioma.

The CDR3 region has the sequence CASSESGTGPYEQYF. The sequenced DNA is TGTGCCAGCAGTGAGTCGGGGACAGGGCCTTACGAGCAGTACTTC. This chain is built from TRBV25-1 and TRBJ2-7, with 9 bases aligning to TRBD1. The CDR3, cysteine through phenylalanine, is 15 amino acids long. The CDR3 DNA has 45 bases and is translated from base 1. V has 3 bases trimmed and J has 4 bases trimmed; junction bases matching no gene number 7. From a lookup of the germline V gene, CDR1 and CDR2 are MGHDK and SYGVNS.